This TCR beta chain was profiled in a study of shared clonotypes between healthy human individuals. Turning to the study itself: Those who served as donors were a couple of women and three men between the ages of 18 and 49. Regarding the study as a whole: Naive CD4 clonotypes overlapped across a few donors at 4.5% to 5.5%.

The germline V gene encodes CDR1 SGHAT and CDR2 FQNNGV. The CDR3 has 13 amino acids. The V end lost 5 bases, the J end lost 0 bases, and 7 bases lay between the germline ends. In regard to this clone: Its matching antigen is unknown. Other DNA sequences in this specimen translate into the identical CDR3.

Both subsets, CD45RA+ naive and CD45RA-negative memory, were split from the CD4+ cells. Deep level was the assay's run setting. Assay: immunoSEQ multiplex PCR; the TCRdb copy retains only in-frame clones and omits some. Altogether some 1,100,000 clones are present, 70% to 80% being singletons, with the ten largest covering around 0.47%. Sequencing was done on a sample of memory CD4+ T cells from PBMCs. Subset: CD45RA-negative fraction. The TCR sequence derives from a man aged 18 to 29 in good health. Some clones in this sample may be carry-over from other donors' samples. V usage is TRBV11-2 and J usage is TRBJ1-1; D is uncertain. CDR3 region: CASSLELNTEAFF. The CDR3 region has the DNA TGTGCCAGCAGCCTCGAACTGAACACTGAAGCTTTCTTT.